The source of this TCR beta chain is a study of shared clonotypes between healthy human individuals. Sequenced by immunoSEQ multiplex PCR; TCRdb stores in-frame clones only, minus some. Of fewer than 550,000 clones listed, roughly 79% are singletons. The sample comprised PBMCs. The receptor's source is a woman in her 40s in good health. Some clones in this sample may be carry-over from other donors' samples.

Written as DNA, the CDR3 is TGTGCCAGCAGTCCCTGGGAAAAACATATCGAGCAGTACTTC. This sequence encodes CASSPWEKHIEQYF. J is TRBJ2-7 and V is TRBV27; no definite D call. Germline CDR1 MNHEY, CDR2 SMNVEV (reference sequence). This CDR3 has 14 residues. Trimming pared 5 bases from V and 6 bases from J, leaving 17 bases between.